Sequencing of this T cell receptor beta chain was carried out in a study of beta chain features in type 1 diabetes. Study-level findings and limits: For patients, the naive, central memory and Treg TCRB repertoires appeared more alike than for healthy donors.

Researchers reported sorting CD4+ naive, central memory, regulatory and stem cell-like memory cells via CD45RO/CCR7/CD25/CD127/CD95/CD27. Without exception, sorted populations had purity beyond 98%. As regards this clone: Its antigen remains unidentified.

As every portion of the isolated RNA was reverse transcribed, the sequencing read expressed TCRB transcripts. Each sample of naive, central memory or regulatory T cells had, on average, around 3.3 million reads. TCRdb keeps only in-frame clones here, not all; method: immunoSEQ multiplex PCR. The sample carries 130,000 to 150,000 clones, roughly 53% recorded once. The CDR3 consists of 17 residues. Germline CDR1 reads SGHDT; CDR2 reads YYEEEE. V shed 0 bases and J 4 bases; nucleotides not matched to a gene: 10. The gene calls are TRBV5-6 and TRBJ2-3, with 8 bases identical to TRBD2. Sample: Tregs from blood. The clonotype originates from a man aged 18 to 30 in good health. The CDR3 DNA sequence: TGTGCCAGCAGCTTGGAGCGGGGGCACACCCTACCAGATACGCAGTATTTT. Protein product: CASSLERGHTLPDTQYF.